The subject of this entry is one T cell receptor (beta chain). The study ran its PCR with 60 Vbeta and 13 Jbeta primers. Here immunoSEQ multiplex PCR was the method, and the copy in TCRdb shows in-frame clones only, minus some. The sample records about 76,000 clones, about 80% being singletons. The sample comes from a study of cytomegalovirus exposure and HLA in healthy donors. Specimen: PBMCs. The TCR originated in a man aged 30 to 39 in good health and CMV-seronegative.

The CDR3 nucleotides are TGTGCCAGCAGTTTTTTATCGGCCCAGAGGACAGAAACTTATCAGCCCCAGCATTTT. As protein: CASSFLSAQRTETYQPQHF. This chain links TRBV28 with TRBJ1-5, with D perhaps TRBD1 (6 bases). CDR3 size: 19 residues. With 3 bases removed from V and 5 bases from J, the gap between germline ends came to 26 bases. Germline V gene sequence: CDR1 MDHEN, CDR2 SYDVKM. Based on the CDR3 plus reference TRBV28 and TRBJ1-5, the full variable domain is DVKVTQSSRYLVKRTGEKVFLECVQDMDHENMFWYRQDPGLGLRLIYFSYDVKMKEKGDIPEGYSVSREKKERFSLILESASTNQTSMYLCASSFLSAQRTETYQPQHFGDGTRLSIL.